The clone carrying this T cell receptor (beta chain) was counted between two and nine times. The method was immunoSEQ multiplex PCR; TCRdb's version includes in-frame clones alone and lacks a portion of them. This sample has roughly 250,000 clones; around 90% occur once, and the top ten carry 3% to 4.5%. The CDR3 extends over 16 amino acids. V was clipped by 1 base and J by 5 bases, with 12 bases between them. Germline-derived CDR1 and CDR2 are MNHNS and SASEGT. The sample is drawn from a study of blood T cell repertoires in COVID-19. Study background: From the United States, Italy and Spain came samples of acute and convalescent COVID-19. PBMCs, B-cell-depleted T cells, or T cells were the source of the cDNA or gDNA that made up the material.

Source material: peripheral blood. This chain joins TRBV6-1 and TRBJ1-6, with D tentatively TRBD1 (5 bases). The receptor's source is a woman aged 40 to 50 with acute or convalescent COVID-19. The CDR3 is CASSEVQGGNNSPLHF. The CDR3 bases are TGTGCCAGCAGTGAAGTCCAGGGAGGGAATAATTCACCCCTCCACTTT.